The clone carrying this TCR beta chain was detected once. This table comes from immunoSEQ multiplex PCR, and its TCRdb copy is limited to in-frame clones, with some not included. The sample includes roughly 230,000 clones, about 85% of them seen just once. This sample was included in a study of blood T cell repertoires in COVID-19. This CDR3 comprises 14 residues. Trimming took 2 bases from V and 4 from J, leaving 12 bases between them. Germline CDR1 SGHTA, CDR2 FQGTGA. Sequencing was done on a sample of peripheral blood. The chain links TRBV7-3 to TRBJ2-7; possible D gene TRBD1, 6 bases. The TCR originated in a man aged 35 to 55 with acute or convalescent COVID-19. This chain's CDR3 is CASSLGGGSYEQYF. CDR3 nucleotides: TGTGCCAGCAGCTTAGGGGGCGGCAGTTACGAGCAGTACTTC.